This T cell receptor beta chain was sequenced for a study of radiation and T cells in renal cell carcinoma (dated by TCRdb to the early 2020s). Regarding the complete study: The samples were obtained from a clinical trial, where primary renal cell carcinomas were treated with 15 Gy stereotactic body radiation therapy and then removed by nephrectomy 4 weeks afterward. In the approximately 53 samples combined, about 4 million unique CDR3 nucleotide sequences were found, encoding about 2.7 million unique CDR3 amino acid sequences. TCR beta sequencing covered approximately 51 samples in total, comprising roughly 25 tumors and around 27 peripheral blood samples.

Worth noting for this clone: Its specific antigen is unknown. Per-nucleotide qualities are absent, and no much larger clonotype sits a single base away.

TCR beta libraries were generated from genomic DNA with the immunoSEQ kit, following the manufacturer's recommendations. To prepare libraries, a first multiplex PCR with proprietary primers was run, followed by a second PCR that added unique barcodes, and a bead cleanup was done after each round. A positive control reaction and a negative control reaction, both provided in the kit, were run with every batch of samples. The final libraries underwent checking on an Agilent 4200 TapeStation D1000 ScreenTape, volumetric pooling, and quantification by qPCR. Sequencing was performed on an Illumina NextSeq500 with a MidOutput 150-cycle cartridge, and 156 Read1 and 15 Index1 cycles were run with kit custom primers. The pooled library was loaded at around 1 pM, and about 19% PhiX control was spiked in. The study's processing was this. Vendor-processed data were analyzed in R, and a clonotype was defined as all T cells sharing the same CDR3 nucleotide sequence. In the clone abundance analyses, frequencies were normalized to the 10,000 most abundant clones in each sample. Public T cell clones, which averaged fewer than five per sample, were removed prior to analysis. A difference in abundance of at least 32-fold between compartments was used to define tumor-enriched and baseline blood-enriched clonotypes. A beta-binomial differential abundance model was used to identify clonotypes that expanded or contracted between blood time points. Tumor-blood repertoire similarity was measured with the Baroni-Urbani and Buser coefficient, and groups were compared using two-tailed Wilcoxon tests in R. TCRdb retrieved this table from immuneACCESS and kept in-frame rearrangements only. Not all clones are present; in checked studies, unresolved V genes account for under half, and no reason is known for the remainder. The V and J calls and clone size are taken from that table; D and trimming were inferred from the DNA. The sample table records around 130,000 clones; approximately 90% of these occur just once. Over 4.5% of the sample is taken by the ten largest.

CDR3 length: 15 amino acids, cysteine to phenylalanine. Left in the record is the CDR3 DNA by itself, 45 bases read in frame from the first base. Reading the germline V gene gives CDR1 SGHTA and CDR2 FQGNSA. V is trimmed back by 5 bases and J by 9 bases, and the junction contains 7 bases that no gene match accounts for. The time point label for this specimen denotes: blood 2 weeks post-SBRT. The treatment or condition label corresponds to: 15 Gy SBRT to primary tumor, nephrectomy 4 weeks later. Serial peripheral blood from radiation-treated patients was sampled at baseline, 2 weeks and 4 weeks after SBRT to track tumor-enriched clonotypes. Every patient's renal cell carcinoma showed clear cell pathology. Genomic DNA for TCR sequencing was prepared using the QIAamp DNA Blood Mini Kit (Qiagen). Samples were included in the analyses only if all quality control checks were passed. On the study overall, not on this receptor specifically: Because no pretreatment tumor biopsies were available, whether clonotypes were present in the tumor at baseline could not be determined. Changes in the blood repertoire were not tracked past 4 weeks after treatment. Top tumor clonotypes rose in blood from baseline to 2 weeks post-radiation, then contracted by 4 weeks, suggesting transient expansion of tumor-resident clones. With a single-armed trial design, the study had no way to address how radiation dose or scheduling affects the TCR repertoire.

This chain joins TRBV7-2 to TRBJ2-1; 13 nucleotides in the junction match TRBD2. This sequence originates from a woman in her sixties or seventies with renal cell carcinoma. Sequences were derived from blood, sampled from a patient whose treatment included radiotherapy and nephrectomy. The CDR3 protein sequence reads: CASSLGTSGVGEQFF. The DNA is as follows: TGTGCCAGCAGCCTCGGGACTAGCGGGGTAGGTGAGCAGTTCTTC. With all but the CDR3 taken from the reference TRBV7-2 and TRBJ2-1 genes, the full variable domain is: GAGVSQSPSNKVTEKGKDVELRCDPISGHTALYWYRQSLGQGLEFLIYFQGNSAPDKSGLPSDRFSAERTGGSVSTLTIQRTQQEDSAVYLCASSLGTSGVGEQFFGPGTRLTVL.